This T cell receptor (beta chain) was sequenced in a study of blood T cell repertoires in COVID-19. Data came from immunoSEQ multiplex PCR; TCRdb stores just in-frame clones and leaves some out. The repertoire holds about 76,000 clones, with around 88% as singletons. The CDR3 totals 18 residues. The source is a human donor in a cohort sampled during active COVID-19. Sequencing was performed on peripheral blood. The gene calls are TRBV21-1 and TRBJ2-5; the DNA was not used to check the table's D call, TRBD2. TRBV21-1 counts as a pseudogene. CDR3 DNA: TGTGCCAGCAGCAAAAGGACTTTCCAAGTTGAGCTTCAAGAGACCCAGTACTTC. The encoded protein is CASSKRTFQVELQETQYF.